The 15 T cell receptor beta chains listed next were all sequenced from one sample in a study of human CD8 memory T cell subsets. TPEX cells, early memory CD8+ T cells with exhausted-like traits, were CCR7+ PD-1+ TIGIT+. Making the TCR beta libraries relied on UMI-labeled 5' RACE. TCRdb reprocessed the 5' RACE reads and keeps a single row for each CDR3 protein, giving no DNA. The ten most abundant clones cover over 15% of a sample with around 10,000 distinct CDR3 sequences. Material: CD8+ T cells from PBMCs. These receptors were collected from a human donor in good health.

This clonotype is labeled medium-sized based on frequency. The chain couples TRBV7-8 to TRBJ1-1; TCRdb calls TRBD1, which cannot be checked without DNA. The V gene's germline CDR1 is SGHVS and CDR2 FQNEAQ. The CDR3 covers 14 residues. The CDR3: CASSLGQPNTEAFF.

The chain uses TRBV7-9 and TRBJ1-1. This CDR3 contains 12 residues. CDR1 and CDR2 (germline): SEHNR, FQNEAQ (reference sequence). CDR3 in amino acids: CASSQWVFEAFF.

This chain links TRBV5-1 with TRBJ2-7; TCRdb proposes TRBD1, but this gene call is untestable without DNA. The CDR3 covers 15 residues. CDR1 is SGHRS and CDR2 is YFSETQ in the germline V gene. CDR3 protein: CASSPWDSGEYEQYF.

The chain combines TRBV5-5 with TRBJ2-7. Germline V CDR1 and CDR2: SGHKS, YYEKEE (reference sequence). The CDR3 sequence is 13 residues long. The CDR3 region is CASSLGTLGEQYF.

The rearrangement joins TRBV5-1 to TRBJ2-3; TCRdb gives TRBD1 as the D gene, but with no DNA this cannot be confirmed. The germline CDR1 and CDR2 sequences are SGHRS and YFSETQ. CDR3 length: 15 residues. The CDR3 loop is CASSLGTASTDTQYF.

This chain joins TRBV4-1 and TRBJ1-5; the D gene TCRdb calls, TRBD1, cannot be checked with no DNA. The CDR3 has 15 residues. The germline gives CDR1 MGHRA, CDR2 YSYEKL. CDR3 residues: CASSQAWGGNQPQHF.

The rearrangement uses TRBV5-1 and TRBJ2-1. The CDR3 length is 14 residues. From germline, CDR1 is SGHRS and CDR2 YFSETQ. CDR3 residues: CASSLGGSYNEQFF.

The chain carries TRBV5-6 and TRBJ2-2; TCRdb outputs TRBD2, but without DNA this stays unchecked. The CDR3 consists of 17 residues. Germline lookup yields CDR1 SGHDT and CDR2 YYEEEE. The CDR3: CASSLRREVFNTGELFF. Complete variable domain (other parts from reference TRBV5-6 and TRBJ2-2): DAGVTQSPTHLIKTRGQQVTLRCSPKSGHDTVSWYQQALGQGPQFIFQYYEEEERQRGNFPDRFSGHQFPNYSSELNVNALLLGDSALYLCASSLRREVFNTGELFFGEGSRLTVL.

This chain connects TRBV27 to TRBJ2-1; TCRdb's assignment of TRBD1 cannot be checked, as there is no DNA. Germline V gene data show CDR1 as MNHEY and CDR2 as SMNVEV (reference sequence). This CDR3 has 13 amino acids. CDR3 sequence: CASGSGQGNEQFF.

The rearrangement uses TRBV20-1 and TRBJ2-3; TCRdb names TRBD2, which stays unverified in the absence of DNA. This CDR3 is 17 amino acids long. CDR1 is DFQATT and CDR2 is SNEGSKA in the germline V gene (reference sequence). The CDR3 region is CSARDTETSGRTDTQYF.

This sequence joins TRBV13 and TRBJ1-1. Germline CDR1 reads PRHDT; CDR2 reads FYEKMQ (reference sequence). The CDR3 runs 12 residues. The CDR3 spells CASSLLTNGAFF.

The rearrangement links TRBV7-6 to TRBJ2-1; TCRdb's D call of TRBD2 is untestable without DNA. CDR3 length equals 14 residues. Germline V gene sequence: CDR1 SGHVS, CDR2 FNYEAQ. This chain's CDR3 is CASSPWSAGGEQFF.

CDR3 in amino acids: CASSPRDRGPTNYGYTF. The genes are TRBV4-2 and TRBJ1-2; TCRdb outputs TRBD1, but without DNA this stays unchecked. The germline V gene has CDR1 LGHNA and CDR2 YNFKEQ. This CDR3 contains 17 residues.

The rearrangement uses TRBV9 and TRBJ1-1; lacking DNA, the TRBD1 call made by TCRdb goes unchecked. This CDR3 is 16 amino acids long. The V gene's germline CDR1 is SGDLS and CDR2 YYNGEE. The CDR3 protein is CASSVEGGRMNTEAFF.

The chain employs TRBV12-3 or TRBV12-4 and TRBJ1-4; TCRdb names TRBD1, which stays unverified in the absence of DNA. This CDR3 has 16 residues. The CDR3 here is CASSAVAGTWKGKLFF.